The clone carrying this TCR beta chain appeared a few times. This specimen belongs to a study of early T cells in non-severe SARS-CoV-2 infection. CDR1 and CDR2 (germline): SGHNT, YYREEE (reference sequence). This CDR3 is built from 15 residues. J gave up 5 bases and V 2 bases, and 8 bases lay outside the gene matches. Each CDR3 protein is one row after TCRdb ran MiXCR on the 5' RACE reads. The sample includes 35,000 to 45,000 distinct CDR3 sequences, 5.5% to 8% of them seen just once. This chain joins TRBV5-4 and TRBJ2-5, with 8 nucleotides matching TRBD1. The sequence was obtained from an adult who was a healthcare worker with PCR-confirmed SARS-CoV-2 infection or an uninfected control (not recorded which). Specimen: whole blood, collected at baseline. In DNA, the CDR3 is TGTGCCAGCAGCTTCAGGGGGCGGCTAGAGGAGACCCAGTACTTC. It specifies CASSFRGRLEETQYF.